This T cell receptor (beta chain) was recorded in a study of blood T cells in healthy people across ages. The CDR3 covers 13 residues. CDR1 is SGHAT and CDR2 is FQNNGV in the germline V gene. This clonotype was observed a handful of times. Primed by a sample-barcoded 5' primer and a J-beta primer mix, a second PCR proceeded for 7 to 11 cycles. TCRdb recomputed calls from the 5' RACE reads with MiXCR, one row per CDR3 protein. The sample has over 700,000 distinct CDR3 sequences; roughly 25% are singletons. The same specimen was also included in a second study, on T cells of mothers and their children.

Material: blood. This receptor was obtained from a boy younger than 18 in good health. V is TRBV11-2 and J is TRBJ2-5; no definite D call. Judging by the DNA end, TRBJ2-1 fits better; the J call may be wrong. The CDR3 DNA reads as TGTGCCAGCAGCTACCGGATGGGCAATGAGCAGTTCTTC. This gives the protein CASSYRMGNEQFF.